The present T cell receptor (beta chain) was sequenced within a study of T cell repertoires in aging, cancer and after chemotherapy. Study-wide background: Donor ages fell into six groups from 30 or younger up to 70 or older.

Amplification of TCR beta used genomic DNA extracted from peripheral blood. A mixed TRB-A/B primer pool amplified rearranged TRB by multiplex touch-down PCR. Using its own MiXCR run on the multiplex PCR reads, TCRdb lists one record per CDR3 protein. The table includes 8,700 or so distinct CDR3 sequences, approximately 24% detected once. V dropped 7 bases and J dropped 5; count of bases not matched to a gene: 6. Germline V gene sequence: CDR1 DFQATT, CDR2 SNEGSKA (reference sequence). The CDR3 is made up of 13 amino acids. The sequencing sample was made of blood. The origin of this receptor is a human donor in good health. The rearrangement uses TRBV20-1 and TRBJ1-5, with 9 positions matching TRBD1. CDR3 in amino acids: CSVGTGWDQPQHF. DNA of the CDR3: TGCAGTGTTGGGACAGGGTGGGATCAGCCCCAGCATTTT.